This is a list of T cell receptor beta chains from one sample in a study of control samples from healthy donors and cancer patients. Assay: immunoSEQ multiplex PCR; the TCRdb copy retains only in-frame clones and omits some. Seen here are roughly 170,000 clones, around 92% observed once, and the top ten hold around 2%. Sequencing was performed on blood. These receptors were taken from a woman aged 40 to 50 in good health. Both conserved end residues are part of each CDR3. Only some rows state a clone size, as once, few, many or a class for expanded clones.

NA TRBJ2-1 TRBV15 CATSRGGAEGNEQFF
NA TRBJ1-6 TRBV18 CASSPGQGARNSPLHF
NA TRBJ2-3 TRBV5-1 CASSLPGSSTDTQYF
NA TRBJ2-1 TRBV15 CATSPRQGAGEQFF
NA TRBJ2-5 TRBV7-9 CASSFRAGGGETQYF
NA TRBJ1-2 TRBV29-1 CSVETGDGYTF
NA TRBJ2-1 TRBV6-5 CASSYGLPALYNEQFF
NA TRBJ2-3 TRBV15 CATSASGVPDTQYF
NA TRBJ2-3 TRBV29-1 CSGIHGDTQYF
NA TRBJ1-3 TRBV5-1 CASSLVPERSGNTIYF
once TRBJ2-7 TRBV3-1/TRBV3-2 CASSQEGGANSYEQYF
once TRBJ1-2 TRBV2 CASLTTGTTYNYGYTF
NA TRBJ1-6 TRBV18 CASSTSNSPLHF
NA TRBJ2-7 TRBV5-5 CASSPTGTSVTYEQYF
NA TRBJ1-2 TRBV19 CARPNNYGYTF
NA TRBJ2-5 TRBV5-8 CASSFLRTEQETQYF
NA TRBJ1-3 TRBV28 CASSLSEAGNTIYF
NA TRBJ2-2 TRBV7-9 CASQTGSNTGELFF
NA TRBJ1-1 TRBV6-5 CASSYGQGGLGEAFF
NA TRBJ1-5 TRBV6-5 CASSDSYQPQHF
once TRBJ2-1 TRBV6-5 CASSSRGPEQFF
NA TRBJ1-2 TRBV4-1 CASSQDPGGSSRLIGYTF
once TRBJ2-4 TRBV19 CASSKHDFGTSAAKNIQYF
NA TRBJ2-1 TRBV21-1 CASSKGGNNEQFF
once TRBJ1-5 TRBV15 CATSRDLNQPQHF
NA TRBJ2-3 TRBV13 CASTQLAGGTDTQYF
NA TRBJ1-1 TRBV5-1 CASSDQSNTEAFF
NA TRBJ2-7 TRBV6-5 CASSYTGGSYEQYF
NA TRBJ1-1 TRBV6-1 CASSESLGHMNTEAFF
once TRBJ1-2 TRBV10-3 CATLGQGLPNYGYTF
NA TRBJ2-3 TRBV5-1 CASSVGRSTDTQYF
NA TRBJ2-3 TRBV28 CASSFARSTDTQYF
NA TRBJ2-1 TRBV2 CASMDRGNEQFF
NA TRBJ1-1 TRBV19 CASMRGNRPMNTEAFF
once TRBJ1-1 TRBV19 CASSIGNREDTEAFF
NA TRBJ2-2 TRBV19 CASSIGGGGSTGELFF
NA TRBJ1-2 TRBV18 CASSPDSNYGYTF
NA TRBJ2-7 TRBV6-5 CARFWAEQYF
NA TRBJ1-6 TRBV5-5 CASSLRTAYNSPLHF
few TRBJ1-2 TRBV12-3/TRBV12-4 CASSSGPAGGYTF
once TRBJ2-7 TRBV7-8 CASSPTRSSYEQYF
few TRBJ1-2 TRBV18 CASSLTGVDYGYTF
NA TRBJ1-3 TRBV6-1 CASSDNGNTIYF
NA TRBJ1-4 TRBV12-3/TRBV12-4 CASSSRTGKLFF
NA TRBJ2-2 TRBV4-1 CASSPDISPGELFF
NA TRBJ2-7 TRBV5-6 CASSLGLALPYEQYF
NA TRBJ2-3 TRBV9 CASSVTTTDTQYF
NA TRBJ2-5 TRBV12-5 CASGLGTGTPEETQYF
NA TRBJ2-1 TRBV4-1 CASSQDLGGIGEQFF
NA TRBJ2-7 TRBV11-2 CASSLAGTAHWGQYF